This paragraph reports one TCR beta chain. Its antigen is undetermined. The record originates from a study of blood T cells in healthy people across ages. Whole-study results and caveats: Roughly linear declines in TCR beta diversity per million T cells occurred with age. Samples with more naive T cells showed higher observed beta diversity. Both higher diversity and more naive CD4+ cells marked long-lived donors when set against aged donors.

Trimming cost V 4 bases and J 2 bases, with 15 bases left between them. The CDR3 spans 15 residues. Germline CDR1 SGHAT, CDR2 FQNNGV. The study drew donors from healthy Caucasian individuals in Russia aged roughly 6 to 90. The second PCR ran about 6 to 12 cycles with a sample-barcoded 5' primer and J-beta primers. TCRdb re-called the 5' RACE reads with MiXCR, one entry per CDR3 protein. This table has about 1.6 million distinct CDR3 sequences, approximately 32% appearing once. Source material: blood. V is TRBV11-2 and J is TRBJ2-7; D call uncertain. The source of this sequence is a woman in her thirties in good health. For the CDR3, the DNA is TGTGCCAGCAGCTCCCTCACTATGCGACCCTACGAGCAGTACTTC. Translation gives CASSSLTMRPYEQYF.